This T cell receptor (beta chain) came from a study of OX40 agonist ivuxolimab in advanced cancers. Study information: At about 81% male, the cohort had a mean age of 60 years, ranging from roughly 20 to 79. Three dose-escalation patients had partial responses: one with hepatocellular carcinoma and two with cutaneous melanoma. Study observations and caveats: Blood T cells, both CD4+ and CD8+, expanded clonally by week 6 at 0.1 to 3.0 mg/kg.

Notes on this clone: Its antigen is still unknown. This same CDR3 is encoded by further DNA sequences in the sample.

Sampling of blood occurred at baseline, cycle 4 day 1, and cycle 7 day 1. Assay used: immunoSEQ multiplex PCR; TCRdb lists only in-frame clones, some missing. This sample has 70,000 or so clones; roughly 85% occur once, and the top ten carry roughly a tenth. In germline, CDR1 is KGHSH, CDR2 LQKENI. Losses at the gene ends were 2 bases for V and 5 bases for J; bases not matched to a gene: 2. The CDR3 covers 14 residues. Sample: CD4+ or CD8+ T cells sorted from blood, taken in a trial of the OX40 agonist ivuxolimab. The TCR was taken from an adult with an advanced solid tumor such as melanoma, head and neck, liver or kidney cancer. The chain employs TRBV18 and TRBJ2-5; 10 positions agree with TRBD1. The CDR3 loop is CASSPGTGDETQYF. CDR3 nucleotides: TGTGCCAGCTCACCAGGGACAGGGGATGAGACCCAGTACTTC. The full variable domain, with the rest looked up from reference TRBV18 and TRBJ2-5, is NAGVMQNPRHLVRRRGQEARLRCSPMKGHSHVYWYRQLPEEGLKFMVYLQKENIIDESGMPKERFSAEFPKEGPSILRIQQVVRGDSAAYFCASSPGTGDETQYFGPGTRLLVL.